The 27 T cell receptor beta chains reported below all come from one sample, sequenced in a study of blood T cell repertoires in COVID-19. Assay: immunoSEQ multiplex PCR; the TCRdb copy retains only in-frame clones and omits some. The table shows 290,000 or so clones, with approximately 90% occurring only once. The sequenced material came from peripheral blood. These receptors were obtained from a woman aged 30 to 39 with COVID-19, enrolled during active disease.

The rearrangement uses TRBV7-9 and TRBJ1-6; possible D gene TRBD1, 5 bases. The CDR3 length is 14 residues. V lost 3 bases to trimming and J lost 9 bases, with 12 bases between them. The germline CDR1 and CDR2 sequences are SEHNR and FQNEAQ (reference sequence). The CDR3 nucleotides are TGTGCCAGCAGCTTCCTGACAGCAGGTTCACCCCTCCACTTT. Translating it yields CASSFLTAGSPLHF.

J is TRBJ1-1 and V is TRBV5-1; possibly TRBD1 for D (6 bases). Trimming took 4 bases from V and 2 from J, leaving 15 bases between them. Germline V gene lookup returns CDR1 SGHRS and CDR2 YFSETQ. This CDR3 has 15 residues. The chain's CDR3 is CASSPWTEINTEAFF. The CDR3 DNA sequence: TGCGCCAGCAGCCCTTGGACAGAAATAAACACTGAAGCTTTCTTT. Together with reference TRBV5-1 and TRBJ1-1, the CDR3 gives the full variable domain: KAGVTQTPRYLIKTRGQQVTLSCSPISGHRSVSWYQQTPGQGLQFLFEYFSETQRNKGNFPGRFSGRQFSNSRSEMNVSTLELGDSALYLCASSPWTEINTEAFFGQGTRLTVV.

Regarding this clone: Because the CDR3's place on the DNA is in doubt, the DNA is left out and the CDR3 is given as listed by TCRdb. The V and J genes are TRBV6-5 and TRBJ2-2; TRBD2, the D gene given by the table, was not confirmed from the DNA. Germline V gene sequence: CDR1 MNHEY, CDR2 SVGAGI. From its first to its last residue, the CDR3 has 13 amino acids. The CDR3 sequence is CASLTFGAGELFF.

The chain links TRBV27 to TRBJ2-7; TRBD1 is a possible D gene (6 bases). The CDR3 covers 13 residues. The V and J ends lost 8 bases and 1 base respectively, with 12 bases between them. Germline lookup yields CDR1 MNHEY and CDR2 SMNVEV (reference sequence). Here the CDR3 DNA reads TGTGCCAGCTCCTACAGGGTTTCCTACGAGCAGTACTTC. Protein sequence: CASSYRVSYEQYF.

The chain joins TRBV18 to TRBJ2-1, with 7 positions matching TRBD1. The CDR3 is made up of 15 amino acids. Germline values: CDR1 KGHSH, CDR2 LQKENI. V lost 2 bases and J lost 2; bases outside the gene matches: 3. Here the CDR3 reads CASSPNRGPYNEQFF. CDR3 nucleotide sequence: TGTGCCAGCTCACCAAACAGGGGACCCTACAATGAGCAGTTCTTC.

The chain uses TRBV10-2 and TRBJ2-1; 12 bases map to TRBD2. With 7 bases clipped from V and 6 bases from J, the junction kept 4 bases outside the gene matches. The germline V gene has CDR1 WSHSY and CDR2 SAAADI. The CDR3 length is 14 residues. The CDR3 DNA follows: TGCGCCAGCAATGGACTAGCGGGATCCAATGAGCAGTTCTTC. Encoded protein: CASNGLAGSNEQFF.

CDR3: CASSLVASGETYNEQFF. Here the CDR3 DNA reads TGCGCCAGCAGCTTGGTAGCTAGCGGGGAAACCTACAATGAGCAGTTCTTC. The rearrangement uses TRBV5-1 and TRBJ2-1; 9 positions match TRBD2. Trimming took 0 bases from V and 2 from J; bases not matched to a gene: 6. The germline V gene has CDR1 SGHRS and CDR2 YFSETQ. This CDR3 region has 17 residues.

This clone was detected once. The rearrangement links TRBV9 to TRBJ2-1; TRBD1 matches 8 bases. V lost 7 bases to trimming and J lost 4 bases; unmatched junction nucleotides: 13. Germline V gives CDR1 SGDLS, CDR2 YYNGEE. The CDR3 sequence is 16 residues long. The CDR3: CASGTGISSPYNEQFF. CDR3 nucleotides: TGTGCCAGCGGGACAGGCATATCCAGCCCTTACAATGAGCAGTTCTTC. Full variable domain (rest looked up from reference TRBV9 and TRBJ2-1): DSGVTQTPKHLITATGQRVTLRCSPRSGDLSVYWYQQSLDQGLQFLIQYYNGEERAKGNILERFSAQQFPDLHSELNLSSLELGDSALYFCASGTGISSPYNEQFFGPGTRLTVL.

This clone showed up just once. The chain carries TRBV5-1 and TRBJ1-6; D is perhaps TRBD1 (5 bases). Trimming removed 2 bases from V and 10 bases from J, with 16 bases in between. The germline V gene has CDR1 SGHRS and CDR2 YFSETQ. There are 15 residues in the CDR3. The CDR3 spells CASSFVQGLESPLHF. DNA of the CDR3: TGCGCCAGCAGCTTCGTGCAGGGACTGGAATCACCCCTCCACTTT.

CDR3 in amino acids: CASSYGQGADGYTF. The CDR3 DNA is TGTGCCAGTAGTTACGGACAGGGGGCTGATGGCTACACCTTC. The chain has TRBV19 and TRBJ1-2; 11 bases line up with TRBD1. Germline V gives CDR1 LNHDA, CDR2 SQIVND (reference sequence). The CDR3 is 14 residues long. The ends lost 5 bases at V and 6 bases at J; junction bases unmatched: 5.

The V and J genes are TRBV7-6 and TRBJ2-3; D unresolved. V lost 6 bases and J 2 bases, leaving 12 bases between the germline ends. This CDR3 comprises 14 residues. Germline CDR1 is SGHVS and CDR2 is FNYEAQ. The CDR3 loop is CASSSVYITDTQYF. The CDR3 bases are TGTGCCAGCAGTTCTGTGTACATCACAGATACGCAGTATTTT.

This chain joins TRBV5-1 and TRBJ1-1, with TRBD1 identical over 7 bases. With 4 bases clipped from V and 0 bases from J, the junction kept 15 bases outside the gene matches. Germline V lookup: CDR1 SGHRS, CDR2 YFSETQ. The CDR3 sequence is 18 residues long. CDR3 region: CASSIQAGGAEMNTEAFF. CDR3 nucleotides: TGCGCCAGCAGCATCCAAGCAGGGGGTGCCGAAATGAACACTGAAGCTTTCTTT. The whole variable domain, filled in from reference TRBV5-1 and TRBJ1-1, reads KAGVTQTPRYLIKTRGQQVTLSCSPISGHRSVSWYQQTPGQGLQFLFEYFSETQRNKGNFPGRFSGRQFSNSRSEMNVSTLELGDSALYLCASSIQAGGAEMNTEAFFGQGTRLTVV.

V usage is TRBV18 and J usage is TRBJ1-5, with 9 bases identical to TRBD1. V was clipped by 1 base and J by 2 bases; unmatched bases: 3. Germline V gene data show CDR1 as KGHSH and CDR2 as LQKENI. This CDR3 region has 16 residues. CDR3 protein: CASSPQGQGGNQPQHF. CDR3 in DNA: TGTGCCAGCTCACCACAGGGACAGGGCGGCAATCAGCCCCAGCATTTT.

The CDR3 nucleotides are TGTGCCAGCAGCTTGGTCGTGCTGGACAGAAAGAATCAGCCCCAGCATTTT. Amino acid sequence: CASSLVVLDRKNQPQHF. The chain carries TRBV5-4 and TRBJ1-5, with D maybe TRBD1 (6 bases). V lost 0 bases and J 4 bases, leaving 17 bases between the germline ends. The CDR3 runs 17 residues. Germline assignment: CDR1 SGHNT and CDR2 YYREEE (reference sequence).

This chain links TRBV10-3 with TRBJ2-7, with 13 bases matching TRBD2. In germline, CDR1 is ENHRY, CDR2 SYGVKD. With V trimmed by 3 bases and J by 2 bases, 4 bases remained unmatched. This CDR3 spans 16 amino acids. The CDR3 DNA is TGTGCCATCAGTGACCGGGGGACTAGCGGGACCTACGAGCAGTACTTC. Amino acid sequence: CAISDRGTSGTYEQYF.

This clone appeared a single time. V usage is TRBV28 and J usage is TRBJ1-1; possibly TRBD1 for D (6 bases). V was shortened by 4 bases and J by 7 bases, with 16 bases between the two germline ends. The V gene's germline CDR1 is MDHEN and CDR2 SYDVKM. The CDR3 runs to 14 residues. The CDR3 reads CASSYRDTLIEAFF. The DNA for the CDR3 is TGTGCCAGCAGTTATCGGGACACCCTCATTGAAGCTTTCTTT.

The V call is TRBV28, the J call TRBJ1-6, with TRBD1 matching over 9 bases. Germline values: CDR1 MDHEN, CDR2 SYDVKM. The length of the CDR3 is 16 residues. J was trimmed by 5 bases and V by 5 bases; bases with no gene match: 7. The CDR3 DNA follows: TGTGCCAGCAGTGCCGCCCGGGACAGGGATAATTCACCCCTCCACTTT. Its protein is CASSAARDRDNSPLHF.

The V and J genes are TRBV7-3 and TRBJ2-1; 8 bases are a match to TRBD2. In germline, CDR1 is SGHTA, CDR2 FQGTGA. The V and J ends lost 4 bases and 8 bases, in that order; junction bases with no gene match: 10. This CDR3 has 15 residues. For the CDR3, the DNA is TGTGCCAGCAGCTCAGCGGGAGTCCGGGGTGATGAGCAGTTCTTC. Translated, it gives CASSSAGVRGDEQFF.

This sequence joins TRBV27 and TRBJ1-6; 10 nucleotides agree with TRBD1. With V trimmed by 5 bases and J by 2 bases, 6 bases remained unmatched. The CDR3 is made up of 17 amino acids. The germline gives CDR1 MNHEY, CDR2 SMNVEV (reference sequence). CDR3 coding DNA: TGTGCCAGCAGTCCTAGGACAGGGGGGACCTATAATTCACCCCTCCACTTT. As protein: CASSPRTGGTYNSPLHF.

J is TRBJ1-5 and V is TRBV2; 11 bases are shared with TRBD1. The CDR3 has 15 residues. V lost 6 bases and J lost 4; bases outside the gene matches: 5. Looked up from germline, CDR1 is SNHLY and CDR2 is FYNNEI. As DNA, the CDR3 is TGTGCCAGCAGGGCCGGGACAGGGGGAAATCAGCCCCAGCATTTT. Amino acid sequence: CASRAGTGGNQPQHF.

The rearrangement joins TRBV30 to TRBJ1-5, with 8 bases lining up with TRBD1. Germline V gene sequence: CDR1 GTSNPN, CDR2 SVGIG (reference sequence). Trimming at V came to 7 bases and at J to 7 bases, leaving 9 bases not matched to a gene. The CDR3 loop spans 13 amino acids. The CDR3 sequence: CAYGQGVGQPQHF. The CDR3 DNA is TGTGCCTACGGACAGGGTGTTGGCCAGCCCCAGCATTTT.

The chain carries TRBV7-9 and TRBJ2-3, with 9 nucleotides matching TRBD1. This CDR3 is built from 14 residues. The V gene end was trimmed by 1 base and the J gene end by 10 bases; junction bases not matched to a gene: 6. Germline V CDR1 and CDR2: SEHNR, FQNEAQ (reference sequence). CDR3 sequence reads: CASSLDNGQGPQYF. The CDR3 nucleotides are TGTGCCAGCAGCTTAGACAATGGACAGGGGCCGCAGTATTTT. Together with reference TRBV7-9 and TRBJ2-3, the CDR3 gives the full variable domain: DTGVSQNPRHKITKRGQNVTFRCDPISEHNRLYWYRQTLGQGPEFLTYFQNEAQLEKSRLLSDRFSAERPKGSFSTLEIQRTEQGDSAMYLCASSLDNGQGPQYFGPGTRLTVL.

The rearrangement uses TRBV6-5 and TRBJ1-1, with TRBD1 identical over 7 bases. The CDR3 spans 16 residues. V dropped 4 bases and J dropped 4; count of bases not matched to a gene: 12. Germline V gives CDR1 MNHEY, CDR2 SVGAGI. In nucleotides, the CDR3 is TGTGCCAGCAGTTCAAAGGGTGTTAGGGGGCCCACTGAAGCTTTCTTT. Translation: CASSSKGVRGPTEAFF.

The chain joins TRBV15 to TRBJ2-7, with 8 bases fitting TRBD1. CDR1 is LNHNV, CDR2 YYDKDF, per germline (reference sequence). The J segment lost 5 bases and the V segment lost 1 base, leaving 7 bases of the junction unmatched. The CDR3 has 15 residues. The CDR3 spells CATSRVRQGTDEQYF. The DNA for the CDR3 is TGTGCCACCAGCAGAGTTAGACAGGGGACCGACGAGCAGTACTTC.

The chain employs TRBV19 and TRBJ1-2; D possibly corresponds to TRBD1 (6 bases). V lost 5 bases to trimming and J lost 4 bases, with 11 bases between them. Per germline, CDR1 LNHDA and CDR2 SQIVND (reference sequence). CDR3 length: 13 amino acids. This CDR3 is CASSPGASYGYTF. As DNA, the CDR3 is TGTGCCAGTAGTCCAGGGGCGAGCTATGGCTACACCTTC.

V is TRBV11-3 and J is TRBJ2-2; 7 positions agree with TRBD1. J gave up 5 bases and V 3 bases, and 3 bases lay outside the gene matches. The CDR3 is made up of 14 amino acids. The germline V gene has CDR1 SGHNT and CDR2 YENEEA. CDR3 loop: CASSFTGETGELFF. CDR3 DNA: TGTGCCAGCAGCTTTACAGGGGAAACCGGGGAGCTGTTTTTT.

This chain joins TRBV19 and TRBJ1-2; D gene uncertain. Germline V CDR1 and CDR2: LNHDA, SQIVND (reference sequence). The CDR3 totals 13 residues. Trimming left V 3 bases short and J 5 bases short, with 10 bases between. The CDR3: CASSMRLAYGYTF. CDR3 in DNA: TGTGCCAGTAGTATGCGACTAGCGTATGGCTACACCTTC.